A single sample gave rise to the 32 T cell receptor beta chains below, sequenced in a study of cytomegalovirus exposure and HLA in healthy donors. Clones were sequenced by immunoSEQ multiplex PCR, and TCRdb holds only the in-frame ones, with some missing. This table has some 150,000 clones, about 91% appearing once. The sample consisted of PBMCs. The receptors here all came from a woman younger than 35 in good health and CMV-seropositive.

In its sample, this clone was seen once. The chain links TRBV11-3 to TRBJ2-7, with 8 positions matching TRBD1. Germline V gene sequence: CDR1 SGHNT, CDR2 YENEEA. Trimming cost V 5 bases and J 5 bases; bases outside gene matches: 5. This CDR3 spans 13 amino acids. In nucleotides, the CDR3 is TGTGCCAGCAGCGCGGACAGGGTCCACGAGCAGTACTTC. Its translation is CASSADRVHEQYF.

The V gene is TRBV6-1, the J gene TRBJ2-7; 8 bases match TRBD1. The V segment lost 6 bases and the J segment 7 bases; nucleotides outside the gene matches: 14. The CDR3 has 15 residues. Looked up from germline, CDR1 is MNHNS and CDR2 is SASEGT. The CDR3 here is CASSGPRGRSGEQYF. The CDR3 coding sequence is TGTGCCAGCAGCGGCCCCAGGGGGCGCAGTGGGGAGCAGTACTTC.

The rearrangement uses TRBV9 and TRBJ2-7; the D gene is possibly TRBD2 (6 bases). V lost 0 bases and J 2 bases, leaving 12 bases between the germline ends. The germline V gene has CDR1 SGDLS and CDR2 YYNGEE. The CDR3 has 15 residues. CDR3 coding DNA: TGTGCCAGCAGCGTAGCGGAGGGCGGACCCTACGAGCAGTACTTC. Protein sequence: CASSVAEGGPYEQYF.

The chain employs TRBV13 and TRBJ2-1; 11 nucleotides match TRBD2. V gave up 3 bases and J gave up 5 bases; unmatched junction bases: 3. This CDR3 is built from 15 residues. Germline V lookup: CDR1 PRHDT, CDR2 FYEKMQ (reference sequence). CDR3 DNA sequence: TGTGCCAGCAGCTTTAGCGGGGGGGGACACAATGAGCAGTTCTTC. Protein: CASSFSGGGHNEQFF.

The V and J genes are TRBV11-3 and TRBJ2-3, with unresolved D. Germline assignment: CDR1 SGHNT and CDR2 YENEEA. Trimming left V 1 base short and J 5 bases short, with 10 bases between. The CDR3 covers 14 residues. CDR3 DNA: TGTGCCAGCAGCTTAGGACTTTCGGGAGATACGCAGTATTTT. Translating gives CASSLGLSGDTQYF.

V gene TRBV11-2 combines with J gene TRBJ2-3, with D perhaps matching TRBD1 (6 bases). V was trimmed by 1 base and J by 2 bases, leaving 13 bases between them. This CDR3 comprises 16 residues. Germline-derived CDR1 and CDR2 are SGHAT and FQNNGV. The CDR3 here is CASSLGGLGLTDTQYF. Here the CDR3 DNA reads TGTGCCAGCAGCTTAGGGGGGCTAGGACTCACAGATACGCAGTATTTT.

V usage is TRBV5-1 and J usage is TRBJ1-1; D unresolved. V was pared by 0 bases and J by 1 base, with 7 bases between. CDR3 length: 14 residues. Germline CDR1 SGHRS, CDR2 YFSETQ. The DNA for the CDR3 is TGCGCCAGCAGCTTGGTTCAATCGAACACTGAAGCTTTCTTT. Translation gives CASSLVQSNTEAFF.

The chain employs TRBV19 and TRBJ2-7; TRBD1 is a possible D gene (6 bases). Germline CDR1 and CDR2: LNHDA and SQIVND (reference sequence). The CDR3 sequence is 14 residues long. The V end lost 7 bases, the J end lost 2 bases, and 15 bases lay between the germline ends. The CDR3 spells CASKPSGHPYEQYF. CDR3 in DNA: TGTGCCAGTAAACCTTCGGGACACCCCTACGAGCAGTACTTC.

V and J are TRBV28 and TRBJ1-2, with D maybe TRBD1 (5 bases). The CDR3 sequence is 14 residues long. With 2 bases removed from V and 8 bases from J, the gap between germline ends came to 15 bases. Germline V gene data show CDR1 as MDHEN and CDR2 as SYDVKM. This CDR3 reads CASSLGRGSMGYTF. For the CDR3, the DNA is TGTGCCAGCAGTTTAGGACGGGGGAGTATGGGCTACACCTTC.

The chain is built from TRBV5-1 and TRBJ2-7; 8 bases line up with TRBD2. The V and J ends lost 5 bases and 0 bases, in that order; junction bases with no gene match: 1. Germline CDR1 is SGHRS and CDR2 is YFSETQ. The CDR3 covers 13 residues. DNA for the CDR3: TGCGCCAGCAGGAGCGGGGGCTCCTACGAGCAGTACTTC. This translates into CASRSGGSYEQYF.

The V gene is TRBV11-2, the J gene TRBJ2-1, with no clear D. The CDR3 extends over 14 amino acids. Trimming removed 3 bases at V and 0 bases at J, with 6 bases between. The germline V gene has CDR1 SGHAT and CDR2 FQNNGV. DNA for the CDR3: TGTGCCAGCAGCTTTCCCAACTCCTACAATGAGCAGTTCTTC. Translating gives CASSFPNSYNEQFF.

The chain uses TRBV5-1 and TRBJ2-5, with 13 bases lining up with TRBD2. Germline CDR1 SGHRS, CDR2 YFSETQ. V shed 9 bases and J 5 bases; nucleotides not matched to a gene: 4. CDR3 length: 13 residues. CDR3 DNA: TGCGCCACCCAGACTAGCGGGGGGGAGACCCAGTACTTC. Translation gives CATQTSGGETQYF.

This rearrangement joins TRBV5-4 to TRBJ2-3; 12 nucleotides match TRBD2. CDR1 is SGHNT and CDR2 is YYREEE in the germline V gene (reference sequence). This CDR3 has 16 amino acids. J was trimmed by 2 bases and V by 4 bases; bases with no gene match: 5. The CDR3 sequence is CASSKGLAGVTDTQYF. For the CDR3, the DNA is TGTGCCAGCAGCAAGGGACTAGCGGGTGTCACAGATACGCAGTATTTT. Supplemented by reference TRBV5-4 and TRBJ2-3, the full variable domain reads ETGVTQSPTHLIKTRGQQVTLRCSSQSGHNTVSWYQQALGQGPQFIFQYYREEENGRGNFPPRFSGLQFPNYSSELNVNALELDDSALYLCASSKGLAGVTDTQYFGPGTRLTVL.

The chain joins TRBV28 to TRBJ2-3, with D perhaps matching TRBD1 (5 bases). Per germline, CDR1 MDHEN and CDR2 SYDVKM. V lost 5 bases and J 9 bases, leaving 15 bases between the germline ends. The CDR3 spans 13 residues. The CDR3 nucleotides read TGTGCCAGCAGTCTCCAGGGAATCGGCACGCAGTATTTT. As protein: CASSLQGIGTQYF.

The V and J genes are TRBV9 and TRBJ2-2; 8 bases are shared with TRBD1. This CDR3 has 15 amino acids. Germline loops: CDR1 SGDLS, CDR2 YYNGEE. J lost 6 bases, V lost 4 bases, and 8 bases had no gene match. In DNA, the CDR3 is TGTGCCAGCAGCACCCGGACAGGGCTCGCCGGGGAGCTGTTTTTT. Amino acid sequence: CASSTRTGLAGELFF.

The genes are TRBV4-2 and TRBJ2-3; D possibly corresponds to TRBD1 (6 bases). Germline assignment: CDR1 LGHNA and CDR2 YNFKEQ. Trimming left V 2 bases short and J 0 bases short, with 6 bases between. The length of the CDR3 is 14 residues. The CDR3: CASSQTGSTDTQYF. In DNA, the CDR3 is TGTGCCAGCAGCCAAACAGGGAGCACAGATACGCAGTATTTT.

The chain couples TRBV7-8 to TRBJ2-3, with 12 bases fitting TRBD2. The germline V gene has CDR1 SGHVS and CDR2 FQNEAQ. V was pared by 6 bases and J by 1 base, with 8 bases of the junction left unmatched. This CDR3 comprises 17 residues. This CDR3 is CASRLAGGPSRTDTQYF. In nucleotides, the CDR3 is TGTGCCAGCAGACTAGCGGGGGGCCCTTCTCGCACAGATACGCAGTATTTT.

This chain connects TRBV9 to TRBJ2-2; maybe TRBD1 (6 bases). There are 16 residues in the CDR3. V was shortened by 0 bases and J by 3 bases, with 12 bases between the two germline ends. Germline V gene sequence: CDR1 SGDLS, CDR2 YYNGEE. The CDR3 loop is CASSVGVAGDTGELFF. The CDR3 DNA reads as TGTGCCAGCAGCGTAGGGGTAGCAGGGGACACCGGGGAGCTGTTTTTT.

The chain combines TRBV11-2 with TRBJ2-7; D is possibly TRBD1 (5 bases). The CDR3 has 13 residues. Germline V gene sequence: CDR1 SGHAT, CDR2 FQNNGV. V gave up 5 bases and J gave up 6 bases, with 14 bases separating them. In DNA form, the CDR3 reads TGTGCCAGCAGCATTCGCAGGGTCCCCGAGCAGTACTTC. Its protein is CASSIRRVPEQYF.

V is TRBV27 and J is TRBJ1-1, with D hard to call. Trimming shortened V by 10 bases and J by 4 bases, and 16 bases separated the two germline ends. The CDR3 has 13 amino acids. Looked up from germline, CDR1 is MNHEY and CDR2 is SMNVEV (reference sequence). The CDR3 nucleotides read TGTGCCACTGAGGCCCTGGGGAGCACTGAAGCTTTCTTT. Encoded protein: CATEALGSTEAFF.

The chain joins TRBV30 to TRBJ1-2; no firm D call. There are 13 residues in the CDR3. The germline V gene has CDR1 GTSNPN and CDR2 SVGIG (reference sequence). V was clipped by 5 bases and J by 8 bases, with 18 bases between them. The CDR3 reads CAWSYRLEYGYTF. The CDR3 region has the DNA TGTGCCTGGTCCTATAGGTTGGAGTACGGCTACACCTTC.

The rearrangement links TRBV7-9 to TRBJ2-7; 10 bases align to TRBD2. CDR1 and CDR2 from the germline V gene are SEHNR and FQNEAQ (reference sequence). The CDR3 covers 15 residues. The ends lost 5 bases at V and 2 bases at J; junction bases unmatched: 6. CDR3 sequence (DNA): TGTGCCAGCAGCCCTCTAGCGGGGGTAACCTACGAGCAGTACTTC. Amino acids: CASSPLAGVTYEQYF. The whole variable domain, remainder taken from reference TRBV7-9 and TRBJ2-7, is DTGVSQNPRHKITKRGQNVTFRCDPISEHNRLYWYRQTLGQGPEFLTYFQNEAQLEKSRLLSDRFSAERPKGSFSTLEIQRTEQGDSAMYLCASSPLAGVTYEQYFGPGTRLTVT.

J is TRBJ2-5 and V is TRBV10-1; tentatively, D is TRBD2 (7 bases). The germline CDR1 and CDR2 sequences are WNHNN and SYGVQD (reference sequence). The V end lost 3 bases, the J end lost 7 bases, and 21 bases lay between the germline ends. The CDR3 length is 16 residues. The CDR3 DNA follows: TGCGCCAGCAGTGATTCAGCGGGACACCTGGATGGGACCCAGTACTTC. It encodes CASSDSAGHLDGTQYF.

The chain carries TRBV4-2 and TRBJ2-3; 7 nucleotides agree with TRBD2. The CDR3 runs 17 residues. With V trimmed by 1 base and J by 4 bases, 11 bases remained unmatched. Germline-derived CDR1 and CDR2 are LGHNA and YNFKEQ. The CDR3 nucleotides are TGTGCCAGCAGCCAAGCCGGAGGTCGGGGGGAGGCAGATACGCAGTATTTT. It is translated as CASSQAGGRGEADTQYF.

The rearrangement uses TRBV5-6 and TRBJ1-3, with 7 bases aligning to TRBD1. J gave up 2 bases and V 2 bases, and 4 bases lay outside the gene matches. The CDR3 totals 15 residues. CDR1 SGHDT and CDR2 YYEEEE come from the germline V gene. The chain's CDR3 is CASSFKTGTGNTIYF. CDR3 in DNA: TGTGCCAGCAGCTTCAAGACAGGGACTGGAAACACCATATATTTT.

CDR3 residues: CASSLAHRGGPSYEQYF. The DNA for the CDR3 is TGTGCCAGCAGTCTCGCCCACAGGGGAGGACCCTCCTACGAGCAGTACTTC. The chain has TRBV2 and TRBJ2-7, with D possibly TRBD1 on 7 matching bases. Germline V gene data show CDR1 as SNHLY and CDR2 as FYNNEI. This CDR3 region has 17 residues. Trimming cost V 5 bases and J 0 bases, with 20 bases left between them.

The CDR3 reads CASRMDRNYGYTF. The DNA of the CDR3 is TGTGCCAGCAGGATGGACAGGAACTATGGCTACACCTTC. This rearrangement joins TRBV6-1 to TRBJ1-2; 7 bases are a match to TRBD1. The V gene's germline CDR1 is MNHNS and CDR2 SASEGT. The V and J ends lost 6 bases and 2 bases, in that order; junction bases with no gene match: 3. The CDR3 runs to 13 residues.

CDR3 in amino acids: CASSLAGTSGALAKNIQYF. The CDR3 DNA reads TGTGCCAGCAGCTTAGCCGGGACTAGCGGTGCACTAGCCAAAAACATTCAGTACTTC. J is TRBJ2-4 and V is TRBV7-9, with 11 bases matching TRBD2. Germline values: CDR1 SEHNR, CDR2 FQNEAQ (reference sequence). The CDR3 consists of 19 residues. The ends lost 0 bases at V and 0 bases at J; junction bases unmatched: 7. The variable domain in full, completed from reference TRBV7-9 and TRBJ2-4, reads DTGVSQNPRHKITKRGQNVTFRCDPISEHNRLYWYRQTLGQGPEFLTYFQNEAQLEKSRLLSDRFSAERPKGSFSTLEIQRTEQGDSAMYLCASSLAGTSGALAKNIQYFGAGTRLSVL.

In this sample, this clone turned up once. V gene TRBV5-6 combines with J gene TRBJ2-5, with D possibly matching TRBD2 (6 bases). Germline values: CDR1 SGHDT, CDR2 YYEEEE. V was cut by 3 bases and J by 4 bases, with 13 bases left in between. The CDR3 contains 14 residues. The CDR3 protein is CASSCGDAVETQYF. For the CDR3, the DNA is TGTGCCAGCAGCTGCGGGGACGCCGTAGAGACCCAGTACTTC.

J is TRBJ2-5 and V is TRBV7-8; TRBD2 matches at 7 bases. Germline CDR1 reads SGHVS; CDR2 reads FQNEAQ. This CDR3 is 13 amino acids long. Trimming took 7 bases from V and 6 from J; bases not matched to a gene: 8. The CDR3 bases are TGTGCCAGCAATCCCGGGGGAGGGAAGACCCAGTACTTC. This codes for CASNPGGGKTQYF.

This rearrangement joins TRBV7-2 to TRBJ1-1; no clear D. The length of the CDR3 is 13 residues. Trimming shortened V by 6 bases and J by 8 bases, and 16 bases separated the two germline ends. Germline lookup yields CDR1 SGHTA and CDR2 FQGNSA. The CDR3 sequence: CASRPVRNAEAFF. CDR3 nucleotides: TGTGCCAGCAGGCCGGTGCGGAACGCGGAAGCTTTCTTT.

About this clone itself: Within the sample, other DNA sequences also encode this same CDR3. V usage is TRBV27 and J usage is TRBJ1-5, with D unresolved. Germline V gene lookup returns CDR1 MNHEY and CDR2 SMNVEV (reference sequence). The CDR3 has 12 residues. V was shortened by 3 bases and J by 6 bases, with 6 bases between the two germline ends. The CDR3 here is CASSFPGQPQHF. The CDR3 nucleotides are TGTGCCAGCAGTTTCCCCGGTCAGCCCCAGCATTTT.